This TCR beta chain was sequenced for a study of blood T cell repertoires in COVID-19 (dated by TCRdb to about 2020). In the study overall: Samples covering the acute and convalescent phases of COVID-19 were provided by collaborators in the United States, Italy and Spain. The material from the prospective study consisted of cDNA or gDNA derived from T cells, B-cell-depleted T cells, or PBMCs. The dataset comprised deeply sampled blood TCRbeta repertoires from subjects exposed to, actively infected with, or recovered from COVID-19. The repertoires were made available in a free public database intended to serve as a resource for research on the immune response to SARS-CoV-2. The samples were drawn from two sources: the first 160 participants of the ongoing ImmuneRACE study, and fewer than 1,500 subjects contributed by 6 global collaborators. Nearly every sample came with metadata listing a de-identified subject ID, COVID-19 status, age in years and sex. Where available, HLA class I and class II types were taken from metadata supplied by the sample provider and were not determined by assay-based typing. The investigation overall reported the following: How much clinical and demographic metadata was included differed by source and by participant, and the metadata was provided uncurated.

TCRbeta CDR3 regions were amplified from genomic DNA by means of the immunoSEQ Assay, a bias-controlled multiplex PCR. The authors' analysis ran thus. The number of nucleated cells in each sample was estimated by amplification of reference gene primers within the assay. Sequence reads were collapsed and filtered to measure the absolute abundance of every unique TCRbeta CDR3 rearrangement. For each sample, productive Simpson clonality was calculated as the square root of Simpson's diversity index over productive rearrangements. In TCRdb, the immuneACCESS table is reduced to in-frame sequences with V and J assigned. These tables do not hold every clone; where another copy was compared, an unresolved V gene accounts for under half, and the others remain unexplained. V, J and clone size are taken as reported in that table, and D and trimming were inferred from the DNA itself. The sample table contains 39,000 or so clones; only one count was recorded for about four fifths of them. Of the sample, roughly 38% is held by the ten largest clones.

A note on this clone: The specificity of this receptor is unknown. Per-base quality was not reported, and no clone a single base away is much larger than it.

Whole blood was collected in K2EDTA tubes by collaborating institutions according to the institutions' own protocols. Collaborator samples were shipped for TCRbeta analysis as frozen whole blood, isolated PBMCs, or DNA extracted from either sample type. This clonotype originated in a man between 40 and 49 years old with active or convalescent COVID-19. The specimen sequenced was peripheral blood.

The encoded CDR3 is CASSPGGRTEAFF. DNA sequence: TGTGCCAGCAGCCCGGGGGGGCGGACTGAAGCTTTCTTT. This chain joins TRBV3-1 (or the pseudogene TRBV3-2) to TRBJ1-1; D gene: possibly TRBD1, on 6 matching bases. Deletion took 4 bases off V and 5 bases off J, with a span of 11 bases between the germline ends. As encoded in the germline V gene (reference sequence), CDR1 is LGHDT while CDR2 is YNNKEL. The CDR3 goes from the cysteine to the phenylalanine over 13 residues. Only the CDR3 part of the read is kept: 39 bases, read in frame from the first base.